This T cell receptor (beta chain) derives from a study of Graves' ophthalmopathy and Graves' hyperthyroidism. As for the study in general: Untreated patients at initial diagnosis provided peripheral blood.

For this clonotype: Its antigen is not identified. Compared with germline, one end of the junction differs, possibly owing to a read error.

Ophthalmopathic donors had moderate-to-severe activity, CAS ≥3 and NOSPECS ≥4, with disease that had lasted under 3 months. RNA served as the template for amplifying TCR beta CDR3 regions. After a first-round RT-PCR with HTBI primers, a second-round multiplex PCR was run. TCRdb recomputed calls from the multiplex PCR reads with MiXCR, one row per CDR3 protein. The sample records hundreds of thousands of distinct CDR3 sequences, 35% to 45% being singletons. CDR1 is WSHSY and CDR2 is SAAADI in the germline V gene. CDR3 length: 14 amino acids. General study results and limits: Sensitivity of 87.88% and specificity of 70% to 84% were achieved when a 13-signature model separated ophthalmopathy from stable hyperthyroidism.

This sequence originates from an adult man with Graves' ophthalmopathy. The V and J genes are TRBV10-2 and TRBJ2-5; no clear D gene. The sequencing sample was made of peripheral blood. This CDR3 is CASSVQHIEETQYF. CDR3 sequence (DNA): TGCGCCAGCAGCGTCCAACATATAGAGGAGACTCAGTACTTC.